Listed here are 24 T cell receptor beta chains from one sample, sequenced in a study of OX40 agonist ivuxolimab in advanced cancers. TCRdb's copy holds only in-frame clones and misses some; the assay was immunoSEQ multiplex PCR. The sample has more than 15,000 clones; around 82% are singletons. The sequencing used CD4+ or CD8+ T cells sorted from blood, collected in a trial of the OX40 agonist ivuxolimab. All receptors derive from an adult with an advanced solid tumor such as melanoma, head and neck, liver or kidney cancer.

The chain carries TRBV27 and TRBJ1-5; no firm D call. This CDR3 has 14 amino acids. CDR1 and CDR2 (germline): MNHEY, SMNVEV (reference sequence). The V end was cut by 3 bases, the J end by 5 bases, with 11 bases between. Written as DNA, the CDR3 is TGTGCCAGCAGTTTTTCGGGTGTGGATCAGCCCCAGCATTTT. Translation gives CASSFSGVDQPQHF.

J is TRBJ2-1 and V is TRBV5-1; D not resolved. From germline, CDR1 is SGHRS and CDR2 YFSETQ. V was clipped by 2 bases and J by 5 bases, with 11 bases between them. CDR3 length equals 14 residues. This CDR3 reads CASSFRGRNNEQFF. The DNA for the CDR3 is TGCGCCAGCAGCTTTAGAGGCAGAAACAATGAGCAGTTCTTC.

This chain joins TRBV15 and TRBJ2-1; D remains ambiguous. V was clipped by 0 bases and J by 6 bases, with 6 bases between them. Germline V gene sequence: CDR1 LNHNV, CDR2 YYDKDF (reference sequence). The CDR3 spans 13 residues. This CDR3 is CATSRETVNEQFF. The CDR3 DNA is TGTGCCACCAGCAGAGAGACTGTCAATGAGCAGTTCTTC. The entire variable domain, with the rest obtained from reference TRBV15 and TRBJ2-1, is as follows: DAMVIQNPRYQVTQFGKPVTLSCSQTLNHNVMYWYQQKSSQAPKLLFHYYDKDFNNEADTPDNFQSRRPNTSFCFLDIRSPGLGDTAMYLCATSRETVNEQFFGPGTRLTVL.

A few counts support this clone. The gene calls are TRBV7-2 and TRBJ2-5, with 7 bases aligning to TRBD2. CDR3 length equals 15 residues. CDR1 is SGHTA, CDR2 FQGNSA, per germline. V trimming: 5 bases; J trimming: 4 bases; junction bases outside the gene matches: 10. CDR3 DNA: TGTGCCAGCAGCACACTAGCGCTAATGGGAGAGACCCAGTACTTC. Its translation: CASSTLALMGETQYF.

This clone was recorded only once. The chain links TRBV27 to TRBJ2-7; D is unresolved. The CDR3 covers 15 residues. The germline V gene encodes CDR1 MNHEY and CDR2 SMNVEV (reference sequence). The V end lost 0 bases, the J end lost 2 bases, and 11 bases lay between the germline ends. The CDR3 coding sequence is TGTGCCAGCAGTTTATCTGGGTTGGGGACCTACGAGCAGTACTTC. It encodes CASSLSGLGTYEQYF.

This clone was detected only a few times. J is TRBJ1-2 and V is TRBV6-5; D not resolved. Germline lookup yields CDR1 MNHEY and CDR2 SVGAGI. Trimming took off 0 bases at V and 3 bases at J, with 5 bases between the two ends. The CDR3 length is 13 residues. The CDR3 loop reads CASSYSGDYGYTF. CDR3 bases: TGTGCCAGCAGTTACTCGGGAGACTATGGCTACACCTTC.

In this sample, this clone turned up once. The chain couples TRBV11-1 to TRBJ1-1, with 9 positions matching TRBD1. CDR3 length equals 13 residues. Germline loops: CDR1 SGHAT, CDR2 FQDESV (reference sequence). With 6 bases clipped from V and 5 bases from J, the junction kept 4 bases outside the gene matches. The CDR3 DNA sequence: TGTGCCAGCAGAGACAGGGGGGGGACTGAAGCTTTCTTT. Amino acids: CASRDRGGTEAFF. Using reference TRBV11-1 and TRBJ1-1 for the parts outside the CDR3, the full variable domain is EAEVAQSPRYKITEKSQAVAFWCDPISGHATLYWYRQILGQGPELLVQFQDESVVDDSQLPKDRFSAERLKGVDSTLKIQPAELGDSAMYLCASRDRGGTEAFFGQGTRLTVV.

The chain joins TRBV29-1 to TRBJ1-1; TRBD1 is a possible D gene (6 bases). The CDR3 is made up of 13 amino acids. CDR1 is SQVTM, CDR2 ANQGSEA, per germline. V lost 3 bases to trimming and J lost 0 bases, with 8 bases between them. The CDR3 is CSVEQGLNTEAFF. CDR3 nucleotide sequence: TGCAGCGTTGAGCAGGGGTTGAACACTGAAGCTTTCTTT.

The chain is built from TRBV15 and TRBJ2-7; 12 bases line up with TRBD1. The germline V gene encodes CDR1 LNHNV and CDR2 YYDKDF (reference sequence). V lost 6 bases, J lost 6 bases, and 9 bases stayed unmatched. The CDR3 runs to 15 residues. The CDR3 DNA reads as TGTGCCACCAGTTTGATGGGACAGGGGGCGTCCGAGCAGTACTTC. It yields the protein CATSLMGQGASEQYF.

V is TRBV10-3 and J is TRBJ2-2, with D possibly called TRBD1 or TRBD2 (5 bases each). The germline gives CDR1 ENHRY, CDR2 SYGVKD. V gave up 10 bases and J gave up 6 bases, with 21 bases separating them. The CDR3 is 15 residues long. For the CDR3, the DNA is TGTGCCACCTCCGGACTGGGACCCGTGCCCGGGGAGCTGTTTTTT. Its translation: CATSGLGPVPGELFF.

The chain employs TRBV7-3 and TRBJ2-3; 11 nucleotides agree with TRBD2. J lost 10 bases, V lost 5 bases, and 14 bases had no gene match. The germline gives CDR1 SGHTA, CDR2 FQGTGA. This CDR3 comprises 16 residues. This chain's CDR3 is CASSPTTSSGRNSQYF. As DNA, the CDR3 is TGTGCCAGCAGCCCAACCACCTCTAGCGGGAGGAATTCGCAGTATTTT.

The chain uses TRBV14 and TRBJ2-5, with D tentatively TRBD2 (5 bases). This CDR3 is 18 amino acids long. The ends were cut back, 4 bases at V and 4 bases at J, with 25 bases in the middle. Germline CDR1 reads SGHDN; CDR2 reads FVKESK. CDR3 in amino acids: CASSPPEGRRPFRETQYF. The CDR3 region has the DNA TGTGCCAGCAGCCCCCCTGAGGGCAGACGTCCATTCAGAGAGACCCAGTACTTC. Full variable domain (remainder filled in from reference TRBV14 and TRBJ2-5): EAGVTQFPSHSVIEKGQTVTLRCDPISGHDNLYWYRRVMGKEIKFLLHFVKESKQDESGMPNNRFLAERTGGTYSTLKVQPAELEDSGVYFCASSPPEGRRPFRETQYFGPGTRLLVL.

This clone appeared a few times. The chain carries TRBV4-1 and TRBJ2-5; perhaps TRBD2 as D (6 bases). This CDR3 is built from 15 residues. The ends were cut back, 0 bases at V and 4 bases at J, with 12 bases in the middle. Germline loops: CDR1 MGHRA, CDR2 YSYEKL. CDR3: CASSQDGPAGETQYF. The CDR3 region has the DNA TGCGCCAGCAGCCAAGATGGTCCAGCGGGAGAGACCCAGTACTTC.

The CDR3 coding sequence is TGCAGCGCGTCTAGCGGGGCGAGCTCCTACAATGAGCAGTTCTTC. Its translation is CSASSGASSYNEQFF. The chain couples TRBV29-1 to TRBJ2-1, with 9 bases lining up with TRBD2. Germline CDR1 reads SQVTM; CDR2 reads ANQGSEA. V trimming: 7 bases; J trimming: 0 bases; junction bases outside the gene matches: 7. The CDR3 length is 15 residues.

This chain links TRBV7-6 with TRBJ2-5, with D possibly TRBD1 on 5 matching bases. V was clipped by 5 bases and J by 7 bases, with 8 bases between them. CDR3 length: 11 amino acids. Germline lookup yields CDR1 SGHVS and CDR2 FNYEAQ. CDR3 sequence reads: CASSGDRTQYF. CDR3 nucleotide sequence: TGTGCCAGCAGCGGAGACAGGACCCAGTACTTC. The variable domain in full, with the rest retrieved from reference TRBV7-6 and TRBJ2-5, is GAGVSQSPRYKVTKRGQDVALRCDPISGHVSLYWYRQALGQGPEFLTYFNYEAQQDKSGLPNDRFSAERPEGSISTLTIQRTEQRDSAMYRCASSGDRTQYFGPGTRLLVL.

The chain employs TRBV5-1 and TRBJ2-7, with TRBD1 matching 7 bases. Trimming cost V 2 bases and J 2 bases; bases outside gene matches: 13. The CDR3 length is 17 residues. CDR1 and CDR2 (germline): SGHRS, YFSETQ. CDR3 protein: CASSLPPGQGVTYEQYF. The CDR3 DNA reads as TGCGCCAGCAGCTTACCTCCGGGGCAGGGGGTGACCTACGAGCAGTACTTC.

This sequence joins TRBV10-2 and TRBJ2-2; 7 bases fit TRBD1. With 5 bases clipped from V and 4 bases from J, the junction kept 7 bases outside the gene matches. The germline CDR1 and CDR2 sequences are WSHSY and SAAADI. The CDR3 is 15 residues long. CDR3 in amino acids: CASSLAQGVTGELFF. As DNA, the CDR3 is TGCGCCAGCAGTCTAGCCCAGGGGGTCACCGGGGAGCTGTTTTTT.

The V gene is TRBV5-1, the J gene TRBJ2-7; TRBD2 agrees at 13 bases. After removal of 3 bases from V and 4 bases from J, the junction contained 7 bases not matched to a gene. The CDR3 extends over 16 amino acids. CDR1 is SGHRS and CDR2 is YFSETQ in the germline V gene. The CDR3 nucleotides read TGCGCCAGCAGCTGGGGACTAGCGGGAACCACATACGAGCAGTACTTC. This translates into CASSWGLAGTTYEQYF.

This clone was recorded only once. The gene calls are TRBV5-1 and TRBJ2-2, with 12 positions matching TRBD2. Looked up from germline, CDR1 is SGHRS and CDR2 is YFSETQ. This CDR3 is built from 20 residues. V lost 4 bases, J lost 0 bases, and 13 bases stayed unmatched. Written as DNA, the CDR3 is TGCGCCAGCAGCGCCGATCGCAAGGGACTAGCGGGCGCGAACACCGGGGAGCTGTTTTTT. As protein: CASSADRKGLAGANTGELFF.

The V gene is TRBV11-3, the J gene TRBJ1-1; D gene unclear. V was cut by 5 bases and J by 2 bases, with 6 bases left in between. The CDR3 has 12 amino acids. Germline loops: CDR1 SGHNT, CDR2 YENEEA. CDR3 region: CASSAHNTEAFF. The CDR3 nucleotides read TGTGCCAGCAGCGCTCACAACACTGAAGCTTTCTTT.

This clone was observed a handful of times. The genes are TRBV4-2 and TRBJ1-6; a possible D gene is TRBD1 (5 bases). Per the germline V gene, CDR1 is LGHNA and CDR2 is YNFKEQ. CDR3 size: 14 residues. Trimming pared 8 bases from V and 6 bases from J, leaving 14 bases between. In nucleotides, the CDR3 is TGTGCCAGCGGCACGCAGGGAGCTAATTCACCCCTCCACTTT. As protein: CASGTQGANSPLHF.

This clone occurred once. The chain employs TRBV5-4 and TRBJ1-1; the match to TRBD1 covers 7 bases. V lost 1 base to trimming and J lost 0 bases; unmatched junction nucleotides: 6. Germline V gene lookup returns CDR1 SGHNT and CDR2 YYREEE (reference sequence). The CDR3 loop spans 16 amino acids. CDR3 residues: CASSLPGQSMNTEAFF. CDR3 in DNA: TGTGCCAGCAGCTTGCCGGGACAGTCCATGAACACTGAAGCTTTCTTT. The full variable domain, with the rest looked up from reference TRBV5-4 and TRBJ1-1, is ETGVTQSPTHLIKTRGQQVTLRCSSQSGHNTVSWYQQALGQGPQFIFQYYREEENGRGNFPPRFSGLQFPNYSSELNVNALELDDSALYLCASSLPGQSMNTEAFFGQGTRLTVV.

The chain is built from TRBV7-9 and TRBJ1-1; TRBD1 aligns across 7 bases. Trimming cost V 4 bases and J 6 bases; bases outside gene matches: 11. This CDR3 is built from 15 residues. Germline CDR1 SEHNR, CDR2 FQNEAQ (reference sequence). The CDR3 sequence is CASSYSSKQGSEAFF. The CDR3 bases are TGTGCCAGCAGCTATAGCTCCAAACAGGGGTCTGAAGCTTTCTTT.

The chain employs TRBV27 and TRBJ2-3, with TRBD2 matching over 12 bases. Germline loops: CDR1 MNHEY, CDR2 SMNVEV (reference sequence). The CDR3 loop spans 15 amino acids. The V gene end was trimmed by 4 bases and the J gene end by 4 bases; junction bases not matched to a gene: 3. Here the CDR3 reads CASSWLAGGADTQYF. CDR3 sequence (DNA): TGTGCCAGCAGTTGGCTAGCGGGAGGGGCAGATACGCAGTATTTT.